A selection of T cell receptor beta chains follows, all from one sample in a study of PD-1 blockade in classical Hodgkin lymphoma. Sequencing used immunoSEQ multiplex PCR; TCRdb keeps in-frame clones, though not all of them. This table holds 50,000 to 85,000 clones, about two thirds found once. This sample comprised peripheral blood mononuclear cells (PBMCs), obtained before the second cycle of nivolumab. The receptor source for this set is a human donor with classical Hodgkin lymphoma. The conserved cysteine and the conserved F or W are not part of the CDR3 here. The order of the fields is V gene, CDR3 protein.

>TRBV6-5
ASRPPGTADTEAF
>TRBV10-3
AIRPVSASSYEQY
>TRBV27
ASSLGGAGNTIY
>TRBV9
ASSVAAASYNEQF
>TRBV19
ASRDRGLTDTQY
>TRBV19
ASSPRGDGETQY
>TRBV19
ASSRAAGINEKLF
>TRBV6-5
ASSNLLDGFEKLF
>TRBV5-1
ASRPRDPGELF
>TRBV9
ASSVPDGQETQY
>TRBV9
ASSGRRCLSYEQY
>TRBV6-5
ASRGTTLGEQY